These T cell receptor beta chains were read from a single sample in a study of blood T cell repertoires in COVID-19. Method: immunoSEQ multiplex PCR; TCRdb's copy keeps in-frame clones and lacks some. The sample includes almost 250,000 clones, about 89% of them seen just once. Sequences were obtained from peripheral blood. The receptors shown here come from a woman aged 55 to 70 who had recovered from COVID-19. CDR3s include the opening cysteine and the closing phenylalanine or tryptophan. D genes are given only for firm matches. The listing skips clone size in some rows; elsewhere it reads once, few, many or a size class.

J	V	size	D	length	DNA	CDR3
TRBJ2-7	TRBV19	-	-	16	TGTGCCAGTAGTATTCACCTTAGGCAGGGATCTTACGAGCAGTACTTC	CASSIHLRQGSYEQYF
TRBJ2-2	TRBV13	-	TRBD2	16	TGTGCCAGCAGCCTACTAGCGGGGCGTAACACCGGGGAGCTGTTTTTT	CASSLLAGRNTGELFF
TRBJ2-1	TRBV27	-	TRBD1	15	TGTGCCAGCAGTTCCGGGACAGGTGCGTTCAATGAGCAGTTCTTC	CASSSGTGAFNEQFF
TRBJ1-2	TRBV7-2	-	TRBD1	15	TGTGCCAGCACCGAGATGACAGGGGAAAACTATGGCTACACCTTC	CASTEMTGENYGYTF
TRBJ2-3	TRBV27	-	TRBD2	18	TGTGCCAGCAGTTCCCTTAGGGTGGAGCGGGGGATCTCAGATACGCAGTATTTT	CASSSLRVERGISDTQYF
TRBJ1-1	TRBV5-6	once	-	17	TGTGCCAGCAGCTTGGTTGCCGGGGATTTGATGAACACTGAAGCTTTCTTT	CASSLVAGDLMNTEAFF
TRBJ1-2	TRBV6-6	-	TRBD1	12	TGTGCCAGCAGCGCCGGGACAGGGGGCAACACCTTC	CASSAGTGGNTF
TRBJ2-3	TRBV5-8	-	-	12	TGTGCCAGCAGCCAGGTCTCGGATACGCAGTATTTT	CASSQVSDTQYF
TRBJ2-1	TRBV5-4	-	TRBD1	14	TGTGCCAGCAGCTCGCGACAGGGTAACAATGAGCAGTTCTTC	CASSSRQGNNEQFF
TRBJ2-5	TRBV7-9	-	TRBD1	16	TGTGCCAGCAGCTTAGGAGTAGGGGGCGTTTCAGAGACCCAGTACTTC	CASSLGVGGVSETQYF
TRBJ2-3	TRBV24-1	-	-	13	TGTGCCACCAGTGTCCTTGGCACAGATACGCAGTATTTT	CATSVLGTDTQYF
TRBJ2-2	TRBV9	-	-	16	TGTGCCAGCAGCCCCTTGGCGGGGGCCTTCACCGGGGAGCTGTTTTTT	CASSPLAGAFTGELFF
TRBJ2-2	TRBV4-3	-	TRBD2	19	TGCGCCAGCAGCCCGCCCGGGACTAGCGGGCCCGCGAACACCGGGGAGCTGTTTTTT	CASSPPGTSGPANTGELFF
TRBJ1-5	TRBV5-1	-	-	13	TGCGCCAGCAGCTCCGCGACCGGAGGGCCCCAGCATTTT	CASSSATGGPQHF
TRBJ1-1	TRBV7-2	-	-	14	TGTGCCAGCAGCTTAGCAGGGGCGGTCACTGAAGCTTTCTTT	CASSLAGAVTEAFF
TRBJ2-3	TRBV6-4	-	-	15	TGTGCCAGCAGCCTTACTACTACCAGCACAGATACGCAGTATTTT	CASSLTTTSTDTQYF
TRBJ2-3	TRBV9	-	-	16	TGTGCCAGCAGCCCTTCCGGGACTTACGGAACAGATACGCAGTATTTT	CASSPSGTYGTDTQYF
TRBJ2-1	TRBV12-3/TRBV12-4	-	-	13	TGTGCCAGCAGTTTAGAACTATTCAATGAGCAGTTCTTC	CASSLELFNEQFF
TRBJ2-3	TRBV18	-	-	16	TGTGCCAGCACAGATCAGACGCAAAGGAGCACAGATACGCAGTATTTT	CASTDQTQRSTDTQYF
TRBJ1-5	TRBV5-1	-	-	14	TGCGCCAGCAGCCGGATGACGGGAGACCAGCCCCAGCATTTT	CASSRMTGDQPQHF
TRBJ1-2	TRBV5-1	-	-	14	TGCGCCAGCAGCTTGGGGCCGGGGGGCTATGGCTACACCTTC	CASSLGPGGYGYTF
TRBJ1-6	TRBV5-1	-	TRBD1	15	TGCGCCACCAAACCAGGGACAGCCCGTAATTCACCCCTCCACTTT	CATKPGTARNSPLHF
TRBJ2-6	TRBV25-1	-	-	16	TGTGCCAGCAGTGAATCTTCCTTCTCTGGGGCCAACGTCCTGACTTTC	CASSESSFSGANVLTF
TRBJ1-2	TRBV4-1	-	-	14	TGCGCCAGCAGCCGGCCGGACATCCTCTGGGGCTACACCTTC	CASSRPDILWGYTF
TRBJ1-1	TRBV12-3/TRBV12-4	-	-	13	TGTGCCAGCAGTTTAAAGAGGGAAACTGAAGCTTTCTTT	CASSLKRETEAFF